This is a list of T cell receptor beta chains from one sample in a study of brain T cells in children with intractable seizures. TCRdb keeps only in-frame clones here, not all; method: immunoSEQ multiplex PCR. The sample holds about 340,000 clones, about 94% seen once. The specimen comprised peripheral blood, sampled 4 to 5 months after surgery. These receptors all stem from a boy younger than two with tuberous sclerosis and intractable seizures. Both conserved end residues are part of each CDR3. A D gene is named only where the DNA matches it firmly. Some rows mark clone size as missing; the rest say once, few, many or name a class of expanded clone.

NA	TRBV7-2	TRBJ1-2	NA	TGTGCCAGCAGCTTACAAAATAACTATGGCTACACCTTC	CASSLQNNYGYTF
NA	TRBV24-1	TRBJ2-2	TRBD1	TGTGCCACCGGTGGGGGACAGATAAACACCGGGGAGCTGTTTTTT	CATGGGQINTGELFF
NA	TRBV5-8	TRBJ2-7	TRBD2	TGTGCCAGCAGGTTCCTATTAGCGGGGGAGTTTGACGAGCAGTACTTC	CASRFLLAGEFDEQYF
NA	TRBV11-2	TRBJ1-1	NA	TGTGCCAGCAGCTTAGGCCCCAACACTGAAGCTTTCTTT	CASSLGPNTEAFF
NA	TRBV27	TRBJ2-6	NA	TGTGCCAGCAGTTTATGGGGCACACAGGGACCCCTCTCTGGGGCCAACGTCCTGACTTTC	CASSLWGTQGPLSGANVLTF
NA	TRBV24-1	TRBJ2-1	NA	TGTGCCACCAGTGACAAGACAGGCCGTCCCTACAATGAGCAGTTCTTC	CATSDKTGRPYNEQFF
NA	TRBV11-2	TRBJ1-1	NA	TGTGCCAGCAGCTTAGGCGGCAGATTGAACACTGAAGCTTTCTTT	CASSLGGRLNTEAFF
NA	TRBV5-1	TRBJ2-5	TRBD2	TGCGCCAGCAGACCGCTAGCGGGAGAAGGGGAGACCCAGTACTTC	CASRPLAGEGETQYF
NA	TRBV4-1	TRBJ1-2	NA	TGCGCCAGCAGCCAAGCGGGTACTGGAGGCTACACCTTC	CASSQAGTGGYTF
NA	TRBV5-1	TRBJ1-2	NA	TGCGCCAGCAGCTTAACCCCTGATAGAAGCAACTATGGCTACACCTTC	CASSLTPDRSNYGYTF
NA	TRBV10-1	TRBJ2-3	NA	TGCGCCAGCAGTGAGTCCCTAGATGTGTCTAGCACAGATACGCAGTATTTT	CASSESLDVSSTDTQYF
NA	TRBV5-1	TRBJ2-7	TRBD2	TGCGCCAGCAGCCTTGGACTAGCGGGAGGGGAACAGTACTTC	CASSLGLAGGEQYF
NA	TRBV7-8	TRBJ2-7	TRBD1	TGTGCCAGCAGCACGCGACAGGGGGTGAGGGAGCAGTACTTC	CASSTRQGVREQYF
NA	TRBV7-9	TRBJ2-5	NA	TGTGCCAGCACTAGACTATTGGAAGAGACCCAGTACTTC	CASTRLLEETQYF
NA	TRBV6-1	TRBJ2-7	TRBD2	TGTGCCAGCAGTGACGGCGGGGGAGGCTACGAGCAGTACTTC	CASSDGGGGYEQYF
NA	TRBV9	TRBJ2-7	NA	TGTGCCAGCAGCCCTACTCATATTACCTACGAGCAGTACTTC	CASSPTHITYEQYF
NA	TRBV29-1	TRBJ1-3	TRBD1	TGCAGCGTGGCTGACAGGGAATCTGGAAACACCATATATTTT	CSVADRESGNTIYF
NA	TRBV2	TRBJ2-7	NA	TGTGCCAGCAGTGACCTAGCAGGGAGGCCCGAGCAGTACTTC	CASSDLAGRPEQYF
few	TRBV10-2	TRBJ1-5	NA	TGCGCCAGCAGCACAGAGGGCAATCAGCCCCAGCATTTT	CASSTEGNQPQHF
NA	TRBV5-1	TRBJ2-1	TRBD2	TGCGCCAGCAGCTTGAAAGGTTTGGCCGGACTAGCGGGGGGCGGCGAGAATGAGCAGTTCTTC	CASSLKGLAGLAGGGENEQFF
few	TRBV19	TRBJ1-5	NA	TGTGCCAGTAGTATCCCGTCGCGGGGGAATCAGCCCCAGCATTTT	CASSIPSRGNQPQHF
NA	TRBV10-3	TRBJ1-1	NA	TGTGCCATCAGTGAGTCAACTCGACAGAACACTGAAGCTTTCTTT	CAISESTRQNTEAFF
NA	TRBV6-1	TRBJ2-1	NA	TGTGCCAGCAGTGAACACGGGGACGACGGATACAATGAGCAGTTCTTC	CASSEHGDDGYNEQFF
NA	TRBV7-9	TRBJ1-3	NA	TGTGCCAGCGCCTTTGGCTCTAGCTCTGGAAACACCATATATTTT	CASAFGSSSGNTIYF
NA	TRBV20-1	TRBJ1-2	TRBD1	TGCAGTGCTAGTCTTGGACAGGGTAGCACCTATGGCTACACCTTC	CSASLGQGSTYGYTF
NA	TRBV12-3/TRBV12-4	TRBJ1-2	NA	TGTGCCAGCAGTTTAGCGGGGCCCGGCTACACCTTC	CASSLAGPGYTF
once	TRBV6-6	TRBJ1-5	NA	TGTGCCAGCAGTCAACAGAGAAGTGGCGCGGATAGCAATCAGCCCCAGCATTTT	CASSQQRSGADSNQPQHF